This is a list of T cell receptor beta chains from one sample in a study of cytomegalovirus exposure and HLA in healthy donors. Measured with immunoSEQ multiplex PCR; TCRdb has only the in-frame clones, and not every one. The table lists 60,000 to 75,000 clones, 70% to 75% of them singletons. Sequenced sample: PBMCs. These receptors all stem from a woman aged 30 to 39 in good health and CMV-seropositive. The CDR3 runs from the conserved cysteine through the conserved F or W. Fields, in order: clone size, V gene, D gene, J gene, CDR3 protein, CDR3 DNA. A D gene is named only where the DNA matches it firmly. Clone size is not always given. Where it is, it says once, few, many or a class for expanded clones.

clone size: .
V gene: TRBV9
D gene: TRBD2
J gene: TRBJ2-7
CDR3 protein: CASSVGTSGYEQYF
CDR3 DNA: TGTGCCAGCAGCGTAGGTACTAGCGGCTACGAGCAGTACTTC

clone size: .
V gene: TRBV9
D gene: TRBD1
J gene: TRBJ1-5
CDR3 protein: CASSVTGGFQPQHF
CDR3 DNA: TGTGCCAGCAGCGTGACAGGGGGATTTCAGCCCCAGCATTTT

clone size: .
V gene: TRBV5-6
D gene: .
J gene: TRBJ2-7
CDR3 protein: CASSPPRGRQVSYEQYF
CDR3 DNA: TGTGCCAGCAGCCCGCCGAGAGGCAGACAGGTCTCCTACGAGCAGTACTTC

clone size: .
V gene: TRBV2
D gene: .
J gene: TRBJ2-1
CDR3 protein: CASSRSYNEQFF
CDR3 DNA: TGTGCCAGTTCCAGATCCTACAATGAGCAGTTCTTC

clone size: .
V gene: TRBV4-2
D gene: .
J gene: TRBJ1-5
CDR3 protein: CASSQEPGDSNQPQHF
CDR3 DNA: TGTGCCAGCAGCCAAGAACCCGGGGATAGCAATCAGCCCCAGCATTTT

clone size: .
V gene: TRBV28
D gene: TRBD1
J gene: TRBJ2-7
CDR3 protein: CASSRDSPYEQYF
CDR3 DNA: TGTGCCAGCAGCCGGGACAGCCCCTACGAGCAGTACTTC

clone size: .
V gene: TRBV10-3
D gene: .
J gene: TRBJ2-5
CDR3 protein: CAISGGGLETQYF
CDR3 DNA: TGTGCCATCAGTGGTGGCGGATTGGAGACCCAGTACTTC

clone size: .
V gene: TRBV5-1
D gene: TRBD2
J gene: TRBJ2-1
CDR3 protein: CASSASGNEQFF
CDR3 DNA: TGCGCCAGCAGCGCTAGCGGGAATGAGCAGTTCTTC

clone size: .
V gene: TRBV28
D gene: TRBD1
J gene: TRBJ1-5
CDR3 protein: CASSVSRAGGGQPQHF
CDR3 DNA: TGTGCCAGCAGTGTGTCGCGGGCAGGGGGTGGTCAGCCCCAGCATTTT

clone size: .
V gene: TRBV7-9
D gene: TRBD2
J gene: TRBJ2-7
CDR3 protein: CASSYGGSHEQYF
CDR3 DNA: TGTGCCAGCAGCTACGGGGGGAGCCACGAGCAGTACTTC

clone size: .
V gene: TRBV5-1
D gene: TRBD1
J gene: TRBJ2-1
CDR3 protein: CASRQTGQNTNEQFF
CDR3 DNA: TGCGCCAGCAGACAAACGGGACAGAACACCAATGAGCAGTTCTTC

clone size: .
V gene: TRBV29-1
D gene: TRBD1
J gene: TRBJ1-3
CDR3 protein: CSALRGPSGNTIYF
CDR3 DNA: TGCAGCGCCCTCAGGGGGCCGTCTGGAAACACCATATATTTT

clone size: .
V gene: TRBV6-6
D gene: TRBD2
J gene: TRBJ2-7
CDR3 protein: CASSYGTSYEQYF
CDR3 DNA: TGTGCCAGCAGTTACGGGACTAGCTACGAGCAGTACTTC

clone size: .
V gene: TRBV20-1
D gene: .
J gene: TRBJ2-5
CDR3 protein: CSAREWSDQYF
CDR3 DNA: TGCAGTGCTAGAGAGTGGTCAGATCAGTACTTC

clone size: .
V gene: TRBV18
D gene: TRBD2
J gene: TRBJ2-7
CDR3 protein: CASSWFGRERYEQYF
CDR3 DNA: TGTGCCAGCTCGTGGTTTGGGCGGGAGAGGTACGAGCAGTACTTC

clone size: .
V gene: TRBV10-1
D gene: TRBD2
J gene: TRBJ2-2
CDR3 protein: CASRLAGHNTGELFF
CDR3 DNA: TGCGCCAGCCGACTAGCGGGGCATAACACCGGGGAGCTGTTTTTT

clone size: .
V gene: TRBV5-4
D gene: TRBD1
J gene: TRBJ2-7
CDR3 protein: CASSAGQGAYEQYF
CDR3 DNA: TGTGCCAGCAGCGCTGGACAGGGGGCCTACGAGCAGTACTTC

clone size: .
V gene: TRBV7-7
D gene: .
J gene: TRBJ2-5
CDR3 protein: CASSPAAAYQETQYF
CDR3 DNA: TGTGCTAGCAGCCCCGCTGCAGCGTACCAAGAGACCCAGTACTTC

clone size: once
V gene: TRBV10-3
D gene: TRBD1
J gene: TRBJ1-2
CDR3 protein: CAISLTGGNYGYTF
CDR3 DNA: TGTGCCATTAGCCTGACAGGGGGTAACTATGGCTACACCTTC

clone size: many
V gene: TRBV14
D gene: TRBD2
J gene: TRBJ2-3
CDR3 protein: CASSPGGLASADTQYF
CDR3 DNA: TGTGCCAGCAGCCCGGGAGGGCTAGCTAGTGCAGATACGCAGTATTTT

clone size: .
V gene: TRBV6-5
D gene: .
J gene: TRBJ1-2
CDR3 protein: CASSYSIVGKAYGYTF
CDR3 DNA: TGTGCCAGCAGTTACTCGATAGTCGGTAAAGCCTATGGCTACACCTTC

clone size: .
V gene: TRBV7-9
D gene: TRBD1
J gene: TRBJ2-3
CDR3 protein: CASSSGTGPINTQYF
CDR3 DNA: TGTGCCAGCAGCTCCGGGACAGGCCCTATTAATACGCAGTATTTT

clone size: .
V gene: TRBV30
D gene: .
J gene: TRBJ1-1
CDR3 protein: CAWSVAGGVTEAFF
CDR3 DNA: TGTGCCTGGAGTGTAGCAGGAGGGGTCACTGAAGCTTTCTTT

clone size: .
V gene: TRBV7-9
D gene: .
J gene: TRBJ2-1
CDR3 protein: CASSLRFTGMDEQFF
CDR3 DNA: TGTGCCAGCAGCTTAAGATTCACAGGGATGGATGAGCAGTTCTTC

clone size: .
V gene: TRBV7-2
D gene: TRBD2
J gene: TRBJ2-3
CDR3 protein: CASSFLAGGASTDTQYF
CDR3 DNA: TGTGCCAGCAGCTTTTTAGCGGGAGGCGCTAGCACAGATACGCAGTATTTT

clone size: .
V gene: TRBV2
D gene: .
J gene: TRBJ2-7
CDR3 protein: CASSVLREQYF
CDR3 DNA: TGTGCCAGCAGTGTTCTAAGAGAGCAGTACTTC

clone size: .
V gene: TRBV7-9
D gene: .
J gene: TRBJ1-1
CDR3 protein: CASSPGFMGLWTEAFF
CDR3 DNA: TGTGCCAGCAGCCCCGGTTTTATGGGGCTCTGGACTGAAGCTTTCTTT

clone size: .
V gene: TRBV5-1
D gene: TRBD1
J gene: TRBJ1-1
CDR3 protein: CASSLQGAGTEAFF
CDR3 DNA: TGCGCCAGCAGCTTACAGGGGGCTGGGACTGAAGCTTTCTTT

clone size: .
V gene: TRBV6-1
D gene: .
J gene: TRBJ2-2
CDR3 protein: CASRATGITGELFF
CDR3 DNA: TGTGCCAGCAGGGCAACAGGGATCACCGGGGAGCTGTTTTTT

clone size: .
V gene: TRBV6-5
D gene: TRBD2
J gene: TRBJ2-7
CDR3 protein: CASSYSTSSYYEQYF
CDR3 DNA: TGTGCCAGCAGTTACTCGACTAGCAGTTACTACGAGCAGTACTTC

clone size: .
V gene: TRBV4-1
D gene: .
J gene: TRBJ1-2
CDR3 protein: CASSQERQGFDGYTF
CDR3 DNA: TGCGCCAGCAGCCAAGAGAGGCAGGGCTTTGATGGCTACACCTTC

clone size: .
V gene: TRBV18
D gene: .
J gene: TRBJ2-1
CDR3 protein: CASSSSEEQFF
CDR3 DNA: TGTGCCAGCTCTTCTAGTGAGGAGCAGTTCTTC

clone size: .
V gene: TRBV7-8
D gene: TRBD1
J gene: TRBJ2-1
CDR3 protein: CASSLQGVQYNEQFF
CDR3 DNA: TGTGCCAGCAGCTTACAGGGGGTCCAGTACAATGAGCAGTTCTTC

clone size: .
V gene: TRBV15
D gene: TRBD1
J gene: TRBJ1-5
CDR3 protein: CATSRDNRGGNQPQHF
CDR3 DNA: TGTGCCACCAGCAGAGACAACAGGGGAGGTAATCAGCCCCAGCATTTT

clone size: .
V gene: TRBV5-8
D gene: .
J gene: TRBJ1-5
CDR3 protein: CASSFVGAGPQHF
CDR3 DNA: TGTGCCAGCAGCTTCGTGGGTGCAGGGCCCCAGCATTTT

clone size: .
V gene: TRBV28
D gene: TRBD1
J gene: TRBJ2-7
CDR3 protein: CASSFGTGLHEQYF
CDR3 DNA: TGTGCCAGCAGTTTCGGGACAGGGCTCCACGAGCAGTACTTC

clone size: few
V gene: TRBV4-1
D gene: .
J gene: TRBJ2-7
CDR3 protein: CASSQVDSATYEQYF
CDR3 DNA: TGCGCCAGCAGCCAAGTCGACAGCGCGACCTACGAGCAGTACTTC

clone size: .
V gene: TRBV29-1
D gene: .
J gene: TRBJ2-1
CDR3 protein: CSVGGAPDSYNEQFF
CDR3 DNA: TGCAGCGTTGGAGGCGCTCCAGATAGCTACAATGAGCAGTTCTTC

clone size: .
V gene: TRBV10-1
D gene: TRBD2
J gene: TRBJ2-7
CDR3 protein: CASSPQAGGYEQYF
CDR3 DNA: TGCGCTAGCAGTCCCCAAGCGGGAGGATACGAGCAGTACTTC

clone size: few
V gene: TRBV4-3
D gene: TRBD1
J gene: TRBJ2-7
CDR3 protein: CASSQEDRGFAEQYF
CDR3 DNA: TGCGCCAGCAGCCAAGAAGACAGGGGGTTCGCCGAGCAGTACTTC

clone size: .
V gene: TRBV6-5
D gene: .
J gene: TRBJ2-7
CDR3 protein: CASSYSLRALGEQYF
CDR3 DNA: TGTGCCAGCAGTTACTCCCTCAGGGCATTGGGCGAGCAGTACTTC

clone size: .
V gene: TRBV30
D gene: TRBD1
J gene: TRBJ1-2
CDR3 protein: CAWSSDRGAGYTF
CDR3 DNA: TGTGCCTGGAGTTCAGACAGGGGGGCTGGCTACACCTTC

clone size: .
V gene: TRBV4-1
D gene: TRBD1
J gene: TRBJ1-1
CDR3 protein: CASTRDRTLNTEAFF
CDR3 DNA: TGCGCCAGCACCCGGGACAGGACTTTGAACACTGAAGCTTTCTTT